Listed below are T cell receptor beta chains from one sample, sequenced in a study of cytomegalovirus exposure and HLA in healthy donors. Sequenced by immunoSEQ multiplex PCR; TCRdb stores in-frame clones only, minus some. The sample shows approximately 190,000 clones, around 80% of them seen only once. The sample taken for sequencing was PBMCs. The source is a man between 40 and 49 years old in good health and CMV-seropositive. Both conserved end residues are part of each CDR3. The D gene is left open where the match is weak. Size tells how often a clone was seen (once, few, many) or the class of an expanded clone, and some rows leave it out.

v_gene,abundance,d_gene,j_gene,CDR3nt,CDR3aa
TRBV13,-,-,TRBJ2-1,TGTGCCAGCAGCTTAGGCCAAGGAGCGACTGAGCAGTTCTTC,CASSLGQGATEQFF
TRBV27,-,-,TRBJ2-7,TGTGCCACATGGACTGCCACTTTAGCCCCGTCCTACGAGCAGTACTTC,CATWTATLAPSYEQYF
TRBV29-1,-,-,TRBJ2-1,TGCAGCGTTGAAGTCGGAGACAATGAGCAGTTCTTC,CSVEVGDNEQFF
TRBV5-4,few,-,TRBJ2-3,TGTGCCAGCAGACAGGAACCAGGAAGCACAGATACGCAGTATTTT,CASRQEPGSTDTQYF
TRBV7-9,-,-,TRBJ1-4,TGTGCCAGCAGCCCACAGGGAATCAATGAAAAACTGTTTTTT,CASSPQGINEKLFF
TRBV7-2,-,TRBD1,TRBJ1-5,TGTGCCAGCAGCTTAGGTGTGGGACAGGGGGCTTGGCAGCCCCAGCATTTT,CASSLGVGQGAWQPQHF
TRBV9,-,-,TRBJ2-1,TGTGCCAGCAGCGTCGGGACACCGTACAATGAGCAGTTCTTC,CASSVGTPYNEQFF
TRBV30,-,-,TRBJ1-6,TGTGCCTGGGTAGCGGACACCCGTCCACCCCTCCACTTT,CAWVADTRPPLHF
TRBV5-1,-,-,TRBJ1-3,TGCGCCAGCAGCTTGCTCAGTCTCGCCTCTGGAAACACCATATATTTT,CASSLLSLASGNTIYF
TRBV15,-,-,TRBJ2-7,TGTGCCACCAGCAGAGATCGGCGGGATTACGAGCAGTACTTC,CATSRDRRDYEQYF
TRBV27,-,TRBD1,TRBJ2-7,TGTGCCAGCAGTTTATCCGGGACAGTATATTCCTACGAGCAGTACTTC,CASSLSGTVYSYEQYF
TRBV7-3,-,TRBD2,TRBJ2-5,TGTGCCAGCAGCTTAACCGGGGGGGCCGGTGAGACCCAGTACTTC,CASSLTGGAGETQYF
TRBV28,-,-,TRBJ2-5,TGTGCCAGCAGCATTACAGGGAGGGGGCAGTACTTC,CASSITGRGQYF
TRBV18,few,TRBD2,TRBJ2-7,TGTGCCAGCTCCGCGGGGGGGCTGATTCACGAGCAGTACTTC,CASSAGGLIHEQYF